Shown below are 22 T cell receptor beta chains from a single sample sequenced in a study of radiotherapy plus CTLA-4 blockade in lung cancer. The data were produced by immunoSEQ multiplex PCR, yet TCRdb's version contains in-frame clones alone and is incomplete. The sample gives tens of thousands of clones, 80% to 85% of which show up once; 0.65% to 0.95% is in the top ten. Sequencing was performed on peripheral blood, taken from a patient treated with radiotherapy plus ipilimumab. The receptors derive from a human donor with non-small cell lung cancer who had stable disease on radiotherapy plus ipilimumab.

V and J are TRBV30 and TRBJ2-6; D gene ambiguous. The CDR3 sequence is 14 residues long. Trimming pared 0 bases from V and 3 bases from J, leaving 6 bases between. Per germline, CDR1 GTSNPN and CDR2 SVGIG (reference sequence). The CDR3 region has the DNA TGTGCCTGGAGTGTGTGGAATGGGGCCAACGTCCTGACTTTC. Amino acid sequence: CAWSVWNGANVLTF.

The genes are TRBV29-1 and TRBJ2-1; D gene ambiguous. CDR1 is SQVTM, CDR2 ANQGSEA, per germline. CDR3 length: 13 residues. V lost 7 bases and J lost 0, with 10 bases in between. In DNA, the CDR3 is TGCAGCGCTAGAAAAAGCTCCTACAATGAGCAGTTCTTC. Translation gives CSARKSSYNEQFF.

The chain links TRBV5-4 to TRBJ2-7; D may be TRBD1 (6 bases). The CDR3 is 12 amino acids. V lost 5 bases and J 3 bases, leaving 9 bases between the germline ends. Germline V gene lookup returns CDR1 SGHNT and CDR2 YYREEE (reference sequence). Here the CDR3 reads CASSEGVYEQYF. In nucleotides, the CDR3 is TGTGCCAGCAGTGAGGGGGTCTACGAGCAGTACTTC.

This rearrangement joins TRBV15 to TRBJ2-7, with TRBD1 identical over 8 bases. The length of the CDR3 is 15 residues. Germline loops: CDR1 LNHNV, CDR2 YYDKDF (reference sequence). V was clipped by 0 bases and J by 7 bases; unmatched bases: 8. The CDR3 here is CATSRDRRTGWEQYF. CDR3 coding DNA: TGTGCCACCAGCAGAGATAGAAGGACAGGGTGGGAGCAGTACTTC.

The V call is TRBV27, the J call TRBJ1-1; D unclear. This CDR3 is built from 13 residues. The germline gives CDR1 MNHEY, CDR2 SMNVEV (reference sequence). Trimming removed 4 bases at V and 1 base at J, with 7 bases between. In DNA form, the CDR3 reads TGTGCCAGCAGTTCGATAAGGAACACTGAAGCTTTCTTT. Amino acid sequence: CASSSIRNTEAFF.

The chain carries TRBV7-8 and TRBJ1-1; D is undetermined. The CDR3 has 15 amino acids. Trimming removed 5 bases at V and 0 bases at J, with 13 bases between. Germline-derived CDR1 and CDR2 are SGHVS and FQNEAQ. The DNA for the CDR3 is TGTGCCAGCAGCCCGCCAATGGGTCTGAACACTGAAGCTTTCTTT. Its protein is CASSPPMGLNTEAFF.

This clone was recorded only once. This chain connects TRBV7-2 to TRBJ2-2; 8 nucleotides line up with TRBD1. In germline, CDR1 is SGHTA, CDR2 FQGNSA. V trimming: 5 bases; J trimming: 7 bases; junction bases outside the gene matches: 9. This CDR3 is 15 amino acids long. CDR3 sequence (DNA): TGTGCCAGCAGCCCGCACAGGGGGACCGTCGGGGAGCTGTTTTTT. Translation: CASSPHRGTVGELFF.

V and J are TRBV18 and TRBJ2-5; no definite D call. The CDR3 totals 12 residues. Germline V CDR1 and CDR2: KGHSH, LQKENI. Trimming stripped 2 bases from V and 1 base from J, with 2 bases between. The CDR3 sequence: CASSPSQETQYF. CDR3 nucleotides: TGTGCCAGCTCACCATCCCAAGAGACCCAGTACTTC.

This chain links TRBV6-1 with TRBJ2-7; 10 nucleotides match TRBD2. CDR1 MNHNS and CDR2 SASEGT come from the germline V gene. The CDR3 totals 14 residues. Germline trimming cut 4 bases from V and 9 bases from J; bases unmatched to any gene: 9. The DNA of the CDR3 is TGTGCCAGCAGTGTAGCTAGCGGGAGAGAGGGGCAGTACTTC. This encodes CASSVASGREGQYF.

This clone has only one observation. The chain carries TRBV13 and TRBJ2-1; D unclear. Germline loops: CDR1 PRHDT, CDR2 FYEKMQ (reference sequence). The V and J ends lost 5 bases and 3 bases respectively, with 11 bases between them. This CDR3 comprises 14 residues. CDR3 coding DNA: TGTGCCAGCAGCCCCCGCCGTGACTACAATGAGCAGTTCTTC. Translating it yields CASSPRRDYNEQFF.

V and J are TRBV27 and TRBJ1-6; D unresolved. V was trimmed by 6 bases and J by 0 bases, leaving 18 bases between them. This CDR3 region has 18 residues. CDR1 MNHEY and CDR2 SMNVEV come from the germline V gene (reference sequence). The CDR3 loop reads CASRVYGSSSSYNSPLHF. The CDR3 DNA reads TGTGCCAGCAGAGTTTATGGGTCTTCGAGCTCCTATAATTCACCCCTCCACTTT.

The chain has TRBV28 and TRBJ2-1; no clear D gene. Trimming took off 9 bases at V and 9 bases at J, with 12 bases between the two ends. This CDR3 spans 11 amino acids. Germline CDR1 MDHEN, CDR2 SYDVKM. CDR3 region: CASSSRREQFF. CDR3 in DNA: TGTGCCAGTTCGTCCCGGCGTGAGCAGTTCTTC.

The CDR3 loop is CASSLGPGQGSNEQFF. CDR3 DNA sequence: TGCGCCAGCAGCTTGGGCCCGGGACAGGGGTCCAATGAGCAGTTCTTC. The chain is built from TRBV5-1 and TRBJ2-1; 10 bases fit TRBD1. The germline gives CDR1 SGHRS, CDR2 YFSETQ. Trimming removed 0 bases from V and 6 bases from J; junction bases left unmatched: 6. CDR3 size: 16 residues.

CDR3 nucleotides: TGTGCCAGCAGCCAAGTTCAGTTCGGGGAGCTGTTTTTT. Translation gives CASSQVQFGELFF. The chain carries TRBV14 and TRBJ2-2; D unresolved. Germline assignment: CDR1 SGHDN and CDR2 FVKESK. The ends were cut back, 1 base at V and 7 bases at J, with 7 bases in the middle. This CDR3 has 13 amino acids. The variable domain in full, completed from reference TRBV14 and TRBJ2-2, reads EAGVTQFPSHSVIEKGQTVTLRCDPISGHDNLYWYRRVMGKEIKFLLHFVKESKQDESGMPNNRFLAERTGGTYSTLKVQPAELEDSGVYFCASSQVQFGELFFGEGSRLTVL.

The chain links TRBV9 to TRBJ1-2; TRBD1 might be the D (6 bases). V was clipped by 0 bases and J by 7 bases, with 13 bases between them. CDR1 and CDR2 (germline): SGDLS, YYNGEE. CDR3 length: 14 amino acids. The CDR3 loop reads CASSVATGRSGYTF. The CDR3, as DNA: TGTGCCAGCAGCGTAGCTACAGGGCGCTCTGGCTACACCTTC.

The chain links TRBV11-2 to TRBJ1-6; TRBD1 is a possible D gene (5 bases). This CDR3 has 18 amino acids. Germline CDR1 and CDR2: SGHAT and FQNNGV. The V end lost 5 bases, the J end lost 0 bases, and 17 bases lay between the germline ends. This CDR3 is CASSPIKLQGSYNSPLHF. The DNA of the CDR3 is TGTGCCAGCAGCCCAATAAAATTGCAGGGCTCCTATAATTCACCCCTCCACTTT.

In the case of this clone: A read error may account for a junction end that differs from germline. The chain uses TRBV11-2 and TRBJ2-7, with D hard to call. This CDR3 contains 15 residues. Per the germline V gene, CDR1 is SGHAT and CDR2 is FQNNGV. For the CDR3, the DNA is TGTGCCAGCAGCCCCCGACTGGGAAGCTCCTACGATCAGTACTTC. It encodes CASSPRLGSSYDQYF. Drawing the rest from reference TRBV11-2 and TRBJ2-7, the complete variable domain is EAGVAQSPRYKIIEKRQSVAFWCNPISGHATLYWYQQILGQGPKLLIQFQNNGVVDDSQLPKDRFSAERLKGVDSTLKIQPAKLEDSAVYLCASSPRLGSSYDQYFGPGTRLTVT.

V usage is TRBV6-1 and J usage is TRBJ1-2; 8 bases fit TRBD1. The CDR3 has 17 residues. Germline CDR1 reads MNHNS; CDR2 reads SASEGT. Trimming removed 3 bases from V and 3 bases from J; junction bases left unmatched: 12. CDR3 sequence reads: CASSDRGRWGRDYGYTF. The CDR3 DNA reads TGTGCCAGCAGTGACAGGGGGCGGTGGGGTCGAGACTATGGCTACACCTTC.

The chain links TRBV6-5 to TRBJ2-5, with 8 bases lining up with TRBD2. Germline V gene lookup returns CDR1 MNHEY and CDR2 SVGAGI. CDR3 length: 14 residues. The J segment lost 5 bases and the V segment lost 6 bases, leaving 8 bases of the junction unmatched. The CDR3 is CASRQTGGGETQYF. CDR3 nucleotide sequence: TGTGCCAGCAGACAAACAGGCGGGGGGGAGACCCAGTACTTC.

V is TRBV10-3 and J is TRBJ2-2; 9 bases align to TRBD2. The CDR3 runs 18 residues. Germline V gene sequence: CDR1 ENHRY, CDR2 SYGVKD. The trim removed 4 bases at V and 4 bases at J, leaving 13 bases unmatched. DNA for the CDR3: TGTGCCATCAGTGTATCGACTAGCGGCTCCTTGGGCACCGGGGAGCTGTTTTTT. Its protein is CAISVSTSGSLGTGELFF.

The CDR3 loop is CASSDLSNPTNTEAFF. The CDR3 DNA follows: TGTGCCAGCAGTGACCTTTCCAATCCAACTAACACTGAAGCTTTCTTT. J is TRBJ1-1 and V is TRBV6-1; no firm D call. V was cut by 3 bases and J by 2 bases, with 16 bases left in between. The CDR3 covers 16 residues. Looked up from germline, CDR1 is MNHNS and CDR2 is SASEGT.

This rearrangement joins TRBV5-1 to TRBJ1-2; 12 nucleotides match TRBD1. V shed 4 bases and J 4 bases; nucleotides not matched to a gene: 5. This CDR3 is 15 amino acids long. The germline V gene encodes CDR1 SGHRS and CDR2 YFSETQ. DNA for the CDR3: TGCGCCAGCAGCCCGGGGACAGGGGGCCCCTATGGCTACACCTTC. The encoded protein is CASSPGTGGPYGYTF.